This T cell receptor beta chain was sequenced for a study of T-cell memory formation after mild COVID-19. The V gene's germline CDR1 is SGHRS and CDR2 YFSETQ. V was clipped by 4 bases and J by 7 bases, with 22 bases between them. This CDR3 is built from 16 residues. TCRdb re-called the 5' RACE reads with MiXCR, one entry per CDR3 protein. The sample has approximately 290,000 distinct CDR3 sequences; roughly a fifth are singletons. The sequence was obtained from a man aged 18 to 35 who had mild COVID-19 (a few samples of this study predate the infection). Cell type and time point are not known. Material: PBMCs or a T cell subset sorted from them (not recorded which). This chain links TRBV5-1 with TRBJ2-3; D not certain. Here the CDR3 reads CASSRSSDSYQYTQYF. CDR3 nucleotides: TGCGCCAGCAGCCGAAGCTCTGACTCCTACCAATATACGCAGTATTTT.